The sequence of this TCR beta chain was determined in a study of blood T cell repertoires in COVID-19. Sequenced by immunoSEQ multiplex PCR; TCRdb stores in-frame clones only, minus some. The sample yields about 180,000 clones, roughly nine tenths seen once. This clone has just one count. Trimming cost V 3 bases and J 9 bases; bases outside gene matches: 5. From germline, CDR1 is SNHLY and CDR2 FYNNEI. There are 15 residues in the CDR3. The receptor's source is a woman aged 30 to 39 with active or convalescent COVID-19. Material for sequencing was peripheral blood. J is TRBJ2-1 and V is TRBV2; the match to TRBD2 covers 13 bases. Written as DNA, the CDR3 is TGTGCCAGCAGTGAGGGACTAGCGGGGTTCGGTGAGCAGTTCTTC. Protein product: CASSEGLAGFGEQFF.